These 27 T cell receptor beta chains came from one sample sequenced in a study of shared clonotypes between healthy human individuals. The protocol was immunoSEQ multiplex PCR, while the TCRdb copy is restricted to in-frame clones and leaves out a portion. The data hold over 2,000,000 clones, with about 94% observed a single time. CD8 cells classed as naive were CD45RO-negative and positively selected for CCR7, excluding terminally differentiated effector memory CD45RA+ cells. Sequencing input: naive CD8+ T cells from PBMCs. These receptors were taken from a man between 18 and 29 years old in good health. Some clones in this sample may be carry-over from other donors' samples.

The chain uses TRBV28 and TRBJ2-3; tentatively, D is TRBD2 (5 bases). This CDR3 spans 14 amino acids. V lost 2 bases and J 10 bases, leaving 16 bases between the germline ends. The germline V gene encodes CDR1 MDHEN and CDR2 SYDVKM. The CDR3 is CASSLNWAGESQYF. The CDR3 DNA reads as TGTGCCAGCAGTTTAAACTGGGCCGGGGAATCGCAGTATTTT.

The V gene is TRBV27, the J gene TRBJ1-2, with 9 bases fitting TRBD1. The CDR3 runs 15 residues. The germline CDR1 and CDR2 sequences are MNHEY and SMNVEV (reference sequence). Losses at the gene ends were 2 bases for V and 8 bases for J; bases not matched to a gene: 9. This CDR3 reads CASSLRGQGLGGYTF. The CDR3, as DNA: TGTGCCAGCAGTTTACGAGGACAGGGGCTTGGGGGCTACACCTTC.

On this clone itself: This sample includes further DNA sequences coding for the same CDR3. The V and J genes are TRBV27 and TRBJ1-2; D perhaps matches TRBD1 (5 bases). This CDR3 has 14 residues. Trimming removed 0 bases at V and 5 bases at J, with 10 bases between. The germline CDR1 and CDR2 sequences are MNHEY and SMNVEV (reference sequence). Here the CDR3 reads CASSLSETAYGYTF. CDR3 DNA sequence: TGTGCCAGCAGTTTATCGGAGACAGCTTATGGCTACACCTTC.

The rearrangement uses TRBV7-9 and TRBJ2-1; 12 nucleotides match TRBD2. The CDR3 runs 16 residues. The trim removed 4 bases at V and 5 bases at J, leaving 6 bases unmatched. Germline CDR1 reads SEHNR; CDR2 reads FQNEAQ (reference sequence). The CDR3 reads CASSSRLAGDHNEQFF. In DNA form, the CDR3 reads TGTGCCAGCAGCTCCCGACTAGCGGGAGATCACAATGAGCAGTTCTTC.

The chain is built from TRBV28 and TRBJ2-7; a weak D match, TRBD1 (6 bases). Trimming stripped 8 bases from V and 0 bases from J, with 14 bases between. CDR1 and CDR2 from the germline V gene are MDHEN and SYDVKM. The CDR3 has 14 residues. CDR3: CASSTGTLSYEQYF. The DNA for the CDR3 is TGTGCCAGCTCTACCGGGACACTCTCCTACGAGCAGTACTTC.

The chain is built from TRBV5-4 and TRBJ1-4; D might be TRBD1 (6 bases). V dropped 6 bases and J dropped 1 base, with 10 bases sitting between them. This CDR3 is 14 amino acids long. Germline V gene lookup returns CDR1 SGHNT and CDR2 YYREEE (reference sequence). The DNA for the CDR3 is TGTGCCAGCAAACAGGGAGGAACTAATGAAAAACTGTTTTTT. As protein: CASKQGGTNEKLFF. Variable domain in full (rest from reference TRBV5-4 and TRBJ1-4): ETGVTQSPTHLIKTRGQQVTLRCSSQSGHNTVSWYQQALGQGPQFIFQYYREEENGRGNFPPRFSGLQFPNYSSELNVNALELDDSALYLCASKQGGTNEKLFFGSGTQLSVL.

This chain joins TRBV11-3 and TRBJ2-3; D perhaps matches TRBD2 (5 bases). The CDR3 is 14 residues long. Between the trimmed V and J ends, which lost 5 bases and 6 bases, there was a span of 15 bases. The germline V gene encodes CDR1 SGHNT and CDR2 YENEEA. The CDR3 region is CASSPGLGSDTQYF. DNA for the CDR3: TGTGCCAGCAGCCCAGGACTTGGCTCGGATACGCAGTATTTT.

The rearrangement joins TRBV5-4 to TRBJ2-2; 10 bases are shared with TRBD1. The CDR3 is 16 residues long. J gave up 7 bases and V 1 base, and 7 bases lay outside the gene matches. Per the germline V gene, CDR1 is SGHNT and CDR2 is YYREEE (reference sequence). In nucleotides, the CDR3 is TGTGCCAGCAGCTTGAGGGACAGGGGTTATGGCGGGGAGCTGTTTTTT. Its translation: CASSLRDRGYGGELFF. The complete variable domain, with remaining parts taken from reference TRBV5-4 and TRBJ2-2, reads ETGVTQSPTHLIKTRGQQVTLRCSSQSGHNTVSWYQQALGQGPQFIFQYYREEENGRGNFPPRFSGLQFPNYSSELNVNALELDDSALYLCASSLRDRGYGGELFFGEGSRLTVL.

The chain combines TRBV7-6 with TRBJ2-7; TRBD1 agrees at 7 bases. The germline gives CDR1 SGHVS, CDR2 FNYEAQ. The CDR3 has 16 amino acids. Trimming cost V 3 bases and J 4 bases; bases outside gene matches: 12. CDR3: CASSFRDSEIPYEQYF. CDR3 DNA: TGTGCCAGCAGCTTCCGGGACAGCGAGATACCTTACGAGCAGTACTTC. Based on the CDR3 plus reference TRBV7-6 and TRBJ2-7, the full variable domain is GAGVSQSPRYKVTKRGQDVALRCDPISGHVSLYWYRQALGQGPEFLTYFNYEAQQDKSGLPNDRFSAERPEGSISTLTIQRTEQRDSAMYRCASSFRDSEIPYEQYFGPGTRLTVT.

This clone was seen once. Other DNA sequences in the sample encode the same CDR3. The rearrangement links TRBV5-1 to TRBJ2-7; 10 nucleotides align to TRBD2. CDR1 is SGHRS and CDR2 is YFSETQ in the germline V gene. CDR3 size: 15 residues. The V gene end was trimmed by 3 bases and the J gene end by 0 bases; junction bases not matched to a gene: 3. The CDR3 DNA is TGCGCCAGCAGCTCCTGGACTAGCGGCTCCTACGAGCAGTACTTC. Amino acid sequence: CASSSWTSGSYEQYF.

This clone was seen once. The V and J genes are TRBV19 and TRBJ1-4; D unclear. Germline V gene sequence: CDR1 LNHDA, CDR2 SQIVND (reference sequence). Trimming stripped 3 bases from V and 5 bases from J, with 13 bases between. The CDR3 runs to 15 residues. The CDR3 protein is CASSILGTSNEKLFF. The DNA for the CDR3 is TGTGCCAGTAGTATCCTGGGTACATCCAATGAAAAACTGTTTTTT.

The V call is TRBV9, the J call TRBJ2-4; the match to TRBD2 covers 7 bases. Germline V gives CDR1 SGDLS, CDR2 YYNGEE. This CDR3 comprises 14 residues. Trimming took 0 bases from V and 8 from J; bases not matched to a gene: 5. CDR3 amino acids: CASSVGGSGDIQYF. CDR3 in DNA: TGTGCCAGCAGCGTAGGCGGGAGCGGGGACATTCAGTACTTC.

The CDR3 loop is CASQDYNEQFF. CDR3 coding DNA: TGTGCCAGCCAGGACTACAATGAGCAGTTCTTC. This rearrangement joins TRBV27 to TRBJ2-1; unclear D gene. CDR3 length: 11 residues. The germline V gene has CDR1 MNHEY and CDR2 SMNVEV (reference sequence). V dropped 8 bases and J dropped 3 bases, with 5 bases sitting between them.

The chain has TRBV5-8 and TRBJ2-1; TRBD2 agrees at 8 bases. Germline CDR1 is SGHTS and CDR2 is YDEGEE. The CDR3 is made up of 15 amino acids. V shed 2 bases and J 2 bases; nucleotides not matched to a gene: 3. The CDR3: CASSLIAGTYNEQFF. CDR3 DNA sequence: TGTGCCAGCAGCTTAATAGCGGGAACCTACAATGAGCAGTTCTTC. The entire variable domain, with the rest obtained from reference TRBV5-8 and TRBJ2-1, is as follows: EAGVTQSPTHLIKTRGQQATLRCSPISGHTSVYWYQQALGLGLQFLLWYDEGEERNRGNFPPRFSGRQFPNYSSELNVNALELEDSALYLCASSLIAGTYNEQFFGPGTRLTVL.

V is TRBV27 and J is TRBJ1-2; TRBD1 aligns across 8 bases. J lost 2 bases, V lost 5 bases, and 4 bases had no gene match. In germline, CDR1 is MNHEY, CDR2 SMNVEV (reference sequence). This CDR3 is 14 amino acids long. CDR3 nucleotide sequence: TGTGCCAGCAGTCAAAGGACAGGGAACTATGGCTACACCTTC. Translating it yields CASSQRTGNYGYTF.

This clone showed up just once. The rearrangement uses TRBV29-1 and TRBJ2-1; 9 nucleotides match TRBD1. Germline loops: CDR1 SQVTM, CDR2 ANQGSEA. The CDR3 is 14 residues long. V lost 1 base, J lost 4 bases, and 2 bases stayed unmatched. The CDR3 loop is CSVEGTGVYNEQFF. CDR3 in DNA: TGCAGCGTTGAAGGGACAGGGGTGTACAATGAGCAGTTCTTC.

The CDR3 reads CASSPSGGQHFVDTGELFF. The CDR3 DNA reads as TGTGCCAGCAGCCCAAGCGGTGGACAGCATTTTGTTGACACCGGGGAGCTGTTTTTT. The chain combines TRBV7-3 with TRBJ2-2; perhaps TRBD1 as D (6 bases). This CDR3 has 19 residues. Germline CDR1 and CDR2: SGHTA and FQGTGA. V was pared by 5 bases and J by 3 bases, with 25 bases between.

The chain has TRBV5-1 and TRBJ2-3; TRBD2 agrees at 13 bases. This CDR3 region has 16 residues. Germline trimming cut 4 bases from V and 4 bases from J; bases unmatched to any gene: 6. The germline V gene has CDR1 SGHRS and CDR2 YFSETQ. In nucleotides, the CDR3 is TGCGCCAGCAGCGATGGACTAGCGGGAGTGCCAGATACGCAGTATTTT. Translating gives CASSDGLAGVPDTQYF.

The V gene is TRBV6-1, the J gene TRBJ2-7; 7 bases fit TRBD1. The junction had 11 bases not matched to a gene; V was cut back by 8 bases and J by 4 bases. Germline V gene lookup returns CDR1 MNHNS and CDR2 SASEGT. The CDR3 extends over 14 amino acids. CDR3 nucleotide sequence: TGTGCCAGCCGCCCGGGACAGCCATTTTACGAGCAGTACTTC. This gives the protein CASRPGQPFYEQYF.

The gene calls are TRBV7-6 and TRBJ1-4; TRBD1 agrees at 7 bases. Trimming cost V 5 bases and J 5 bases; bases outside gene matches: 5. The CDR3 consists of 14 residues. Germline lookup yields CDR1 SGHVS and CDR2 FNYEAQ. As DNA, the CDR3 is TGTGCCAGCAGCCGGGGACAGCTAAATGAAAAACTGTTTTTT. This translates into CASSRGQLNEKLFF.

This sequence joins TRBV30 and TRBJ1-5, with unresolved D. The CDR3 runs to 13 residues. In germline, CDR1 is GTSNPN, CDR2 SVGIG (reference sequence). V gave up 2 bases and J gave up 4 bases, with 9 bases separating them. The CDR3 spells CAWSSAGNQPQHF. The CDR3 DNA reads as TGTGCCTGGAGTTCGGCAGGAAATCAGCCCCAGCATTTT.

V and J are TRBV7-3 and TRBJ1-1; D gene ambiguous. The V end was cut by 4 bases, the J end by 4 bases, with 16 bases between. Germline values: CDR1 SGHTA, CDR2 FQGTGA. The CDR3 contains 15 residues. The CDR3 DNA follows: TGTGCCAGCAGCTCAGGCCCTCAGGACCGCACTGAAGCTTTCTTT. It yields the protein CASSSGPQDRTEAFF.

The rearrangement joins TRBV5-4 to TRBJ1-3; no reliable D call. Germline V gene sequence: CDR1 SGHNT, CDR2 YYREEE (reference sequence). This CDR3 is built from 13 residues. Trimming pared 4 bases from V and 3 bases from J, leaving 8 bases between. Here the CDR3 reads CASSLLLGNTIYF. The DNA for the CDR3 is TGTGCCAGCAGCCTGCTACTTGGAAACACCATATATTTT.

The chain combines TRBV12-5 with TRBJ2-3; no clear D. The length of the CDR3 is 11 residues. Trimming shortened V by 5 bases and J by 4 bases, and 4 bases separated the two germline ends. The V gene's germline CDR1 is LGHNT and CDR2 FRNRAP. CDR3 region: CASGPPDTQYF. CDR3 DNA: TGTGCTAGTGGTCCCCCAGATACGCAGTATTTT.

This rearrangement joins TRBV27 to TRBJ1-2; D remains unclear. Germline V gene sequence: CDR1 MNHEY, CDR2 SMNVEV (reference sequence). This CDR3 has 13 amino acids. Trimming removed 1 base from V and 0 bases from J, with 3 bases in between. CDR3 sequence (DNA): TGTGCCAGCAGTTTATTCGCTAACTATGGCTACACCTTC. Its protein is CASSLFANYGYTF.

This clone was counted a single time. The V gene is TRBV15, the J gene TRBJ2-7; D may correspond to TRBD1 or TRBD2 (5 bases each). CDR1 and CDR2 (germline): LNHNV, YYDKDF (reference sequence). V shed 0 bases and J shed 2 bases, with 11 bases lying between them. This CDR3 region has 15 residues. The CDR3 protein is CATSRELEGPYEQYF. In nucleotides, the CDR3 is TGTGCCACCAGCAGAGAGCTAGAGGGACCCTACGAGCAGTACTTC.

This clone was found once. This chain uses TRBV7-9 with TRBJ2-1; 8 nucleotides agree with TRBD1. From germline, CDR1 is SEHNR and CDR2 FQNEAQ (reference sequence). V was clipped by 4 bases and J by 8 bases; unmatched bases: 7. The CDR3 is 14 residues long. The CDR3 sequence is CASSSGQGWDEQFF. In DNA form, the CDR3 reads TGTGCCAGCAGCTCCGGACAGGGTTGGGATGAGCAGTTCTTC.